Shown below are 15 T cell receptor beta chains from a single sample sequenced in a study of blood T cells in healthy people across ages. Together with a sample-barcoded 5' primer, a J-beta primer mix was included in a second PCR lasting roughly 6 to 12 cycles. TCRdb processed the 5' RACE reads anew with MiXCR; each CDR3 protein has one entry. This table holds 650,000 to 1,000,000 distinct CDR3 sequences, around 45% found once. Sequenced: blood. Receptor source: a man older than 75 in good health.

This clonotype was picked up a small number of times. V is TRBV24-1 and J is TRBJ2-5; D not resolved. The J call may not be correct, given that the DNA end is closer to TRBJ2-7. The CDR3 consists of 14 residues. Germline V CDR1 and CDR2: KGHDR, SFDVKD. CDR3 amino acids: CATSDASGRYEQYF. CDR3 coding DNA: TGTGCCACCAGTGATGCGTCCGGGCGCTACGAGCAGTACTTC.

There are a few counts of this clonotype. CDR3 nucleotides: TGTGCCAGCTGGGATCTAGGGCAGTACTTC. Protein sequence: CASWDLGQYF. This chain joins TRBV5-5 and TRBJ2-4; D is uncertain. The CDR3 extends over 10 amino acids. Germline assignment: CDR1 SGHKS and CDR2 YYEKEE (reference sequence). V was shortened by 7 bases and J by 13 bases, with 12 bases between the two germline ends.

In this sample, this clonotype turned up many times. The chain combines TRBV6-5 with TRBJ1-1; 8 nucleotides line up with TRBD1. The CDR3 extends over 16 amino acids. Germline V CDR1 and CDR2: MNHEY, SVGAGI. J lost 1 base, V lost 0 bases, and 4 bases had no gene match. CDR3 loop: CASSYSTGAGNTEAFF. In DNA, the CDR3 is TGTGCCAGCAGTTACTCGACAGGGGCCGGGAACACTGAAGCTTTCTTT.

The rearrangement links TRBV6-5 to TRBJ1-2; 10 bases are a match to TRBD1. V lost 4 bases, J lost 5 bases, and 7 bases stayed unmatched. This CDR3 contains 15 residues. Germline-derived CDR1 and CDR2 are MNHEY and SVGAGI. The CDR3 coding sequence is TGTGCCAGCAGTTCCGGGACAGGGGACCGGTATGGCTACACCTTC. It is translated as CASSSGTGDRYGYTF.

This clonotype was recorded a few times. One end of the junction does not line up with germline, which may come from a read error. V gene TRBV6-5 combines with J gene TRBJ2-3; possible D gene TRBD1, 6 bases. The germline V gene encodes CDR1 MNHEY and CDR2 SVGAGI. This CDR3 contains 13 residues. The CDR3 nucleotides are TGTGCCAGCAGTCGGACAGTCACAAATACGCAGTATTTT. It yields the protein CASSRTVTNTQYF.

This clonotype was seen only a few times. The V and J genes are TRBV5-6 and TRBJ2-1; 10 nucleotides align to TRBD2. The DNA matches TRBJ2-7 better at its end, which makes the J call doubtful. The CDR3 covers 15 residues. The germline CDR1 and CDR2 sequences are SGHDT and YYEEEE. The CDR3 region is CASSSLAGPYNEQYF. The CDR3 DNA sequence: TGTGCCAGCAGCTCACTAGCGGGACCCTACAATGAGCAGTACTTC.

This clonotype has a count of ten or more. The CDR3 coding sequence is TGCAGCGGGAACTCAGCGGGAGGGTCAGATACGCAGTATTTT. Its translation is CSGNSAGGSDTQYF. V is TRBV29-1 and J is TRBJ2-3, with 10 nucleotides matching TRBD2. V shed 7 bases, J shed 4 bases, and the junction held 8 bases outside the gene matches. CDR1 and CDR2 from the germline V gene are SQVTM and ANQGSEA. The CDR3 sequence is 14 residues long.

Of note for this clonotype: One junction end does not reproduce the germline sequence, and a read error may be involved. The rearrangement links TRBV20-1 to TRBJ2-7, with D perhaps matching TRBD1 (6 bases). This CDR3 has 16 residues. Germline CDR1 DFQATT, CDR2 SNEGSKA (reference sequence). CDR3 in DNA: TGCAGTGCTATCCCGGTTGGGGGCGTAAGGTCCTTCGAGCAGTACTTC. Translation gives CSAIPVGGVRSFEQYF.

This chain joins TRBV2 and TRBJ1-1; 7 bases line up with TRBD1. V was pared by 4 bases and J by 5 bases, with 7 bases of the junction left unmatched. The CDR3 is 14 residues long. CDR1 and CDR2 (germline): SNHLY, FYNNEI. The chain's CDR3 is CASSVDRVRTEAFF. Here the CDR3 DNA reads TGTGCCAGCAGTGTCGACAGGGTTCGAACTGAAGCTTTCTTT.

This chain uses TRBV11-2 with TRBJ1-3; TRBD1 aligns across 8 bases. V trimming: 8 bases; J trimming: 0 bases; junction bases outside the gene matches: 9. CDR3 length equals 16 residues. Germline V gives CDR1 SGHAT, CDR2 FQNNGV. The CDR3 is CASSGSGQVSGNTIYF. For the CDR3, the DNA is TGTGCCAGCTCAGGCTCGGGACAGGTCTCTGGAAACACCATATATTTT.

This clonotype turned up a few times. The chain combines TRBV28 with TRBJ2-5; 7 positions agree with TRBD1. This CDR3 contains 15 residues. The trim removed 5 bases at V and 3 bases at J, leaving 9 bases unmatched. Germline-derived CDR1 and CDR2 are MDHEN and SYDVKM. CDR3 sequence: CASSGDSKYEETQYF. The CDR3, as DNA: TGTGCCAGCAGTGGGGACAGCAAATACGAAGAGACCCAGTACTTC.

In DNA, the CDR3 is TGCGCCAGCAGTAAAAATGGACTAGCGGGATACCAAGAGACCCAGTACTTC. Its translation: CASSKNGLAGYQETQYF. The chain joins TRBV5-1 to TRBJ2-5; 12 bases are shared with TRBD2. This CDR3 has 17 residues. Trimming removed 5 bases from V and 0 bases from J; junction bases left unmatched: 8. Per the germline V gene, CDR1 is SGHRS and CDR2 is YFSETQ.

As concerns this clonotype: Mismatch with germline at one junction end may stem from a read error. The rearrangement joins TRBV7-7 to TRBJ2-1; a weak D match, TRBD2 (5 bases). The CDR3 is made up of 18 amino acids. The V gene's germline CDR1 is SSHAT and CDR2 FNYEAQ (reference sequence). Here the CDR3 reads CASSLAFSGLLSYNEQFF. The CDR3 DNA reads TGTGCTAGCAGCTTAGCGTTCTCCGGGTTGCTCTCCTACAATGAGCAGTTCTTC. Using reference TRBV7-7 and TRBJ2-1 for the parts outside the CDR3, the full variable domain is GAGVSQSPRYKVTKRGQDVTLRCDPISSHATLYWYQQALGQGPEFLTYFNYEAQPDKSGLPSDRFSAERPEGSISTLTIQRTEQRDSAMYRCASSLAFSGLLSYNEQFFGPGTRLTVL.

The CDR3 region is CASSRVEASGKGGQYNEQYF. Here the CDR3 DNA reads TGTGCCAGCAGCCGAGTCGAGGCTAGCGGGAAAGGCGGTCAGTACAATGAGCAGTACTTC. The chain uses TRBV3-1 and TRBJ2-1; 9 bases agree with TRBD2. The DNA end favors TRBJ2-7, so the J call may be wrong. Looked up from germline, CDR1 is LGHDT and CDR2 is YNNKEL (reference sequence). The CDR3 spans 20 residues.

In this sample, this clonotype turned up a few times. This chain links TRBV28 with TRBJ2-3; D ambiguous. Germline assignment: CDR1 MDHEN and CDR2 SYDVKM. CDR3 length: 20 residues. The V end was cut by 5 bases, the J end by 2 bases, with 29 bases between. The CDR3 reads CASSTLRRSPREQHTDTQYF. For the CDR3, the DNA is TGTGCCAGCAGTACCCTCCGTAGGAGTCCGAGAGAACAACACACAGATACGCAGTATTTT.